The 31 T cell receptor beta chains reported below all come from one sample, sequenced in a study of metastatic and nonmetastatic thyroid tumors. TCRdb re-analyzed the PCR reads using MiXCR. Among 89,000 or so clones listed, roughly 8.6% were seen once. All patients were treatment-naive before thyroid surgery. The sample taken for sequencing was blood. The receptors shown here come from a female donor with papillary thyroid cancer or a benign thyroid nodule (not recorded which). Some clones in this sample may be carry-over from other donors' samples.

At least ten counts were recorded for this clone. This chain links TRBV9 with TRBJ2-3; 8 bases align to TRBD2. V shed 5 bases, J shed 3 bases, and the junction held 8 bases outside the gene matches. The CDR3 has 15 residues. Germline V gives CDR1 SGDLS, CDR2 YYNGEE. The CDR3 sequence: CASRAGTSRTDTQYF. The CDR3 DNA sequence: TGTGCCAGCAGAGCCGGGACTAGTAGGACAGATACGCAGTATTTT.

This clone showed up many times. This chain uses TRBV5-1 with TRBJ2-7; D uncertain. Trimming removed 5 bases at V and 5 bases at J, with 11 bases between. This CDR3 comprises 12 residues. CDR1 is SGHRS, CDR2 YFSETQ, per germline. The CDR3 protein is CASRRIGDEQYF. CDR3 DNA: TGCGCCAGCAGGCGGATAGGAGACGAGCAGTACTTC.

This clone has at least ten counts. This chain joins TRBV28 and TRBJ1-1; 8 bases line up with TRBD1. With V trimmed by 3 bases and J by 3 bases, 9 bases remained unmatched. This CDR3 has 16 amino acids. The V gene's germline CDR1 is MDHEN and CDR2 SYDVKM. This CDR3 reads CASSFDQGALDTEAFF. Here the CDR3 DNA reads TGTGCCAGCAGTTTTGACCAGGGGGCGCTTGACACTGAAGCTTTCTTT.

This clone has at least ten counts. The chain has TRBV7-8 and TRBJ1-6; 8 nucleotides align to TRBD1. Per the germline V gene, CDR1 is SGHVS and CDR2 is FQNEAQ. This CDR3 is built from 17 residues. The V gene end was trimmed by 1 base and the J gene end by 8 bases; junction bases not matched to a gene: 10. CDR3 amino acids: CASSLVDSGTGDSPLHF. DNA of the CDR3: TGTGCCAGCAGCTTAGTAGATTCCGGGACAGGAGATTCACCCCTCCACTTT.

This clone was recorded at least ten times. The same CDR3 can be traced to other DNA sequences in this sample. J is TRBJ1-1 and V is TRBV5-1; D unresolved. The germline CDR1 and CDR2 sequences are SGHRS and YFSETQ. There are 12 residues in the CDR3. Trimming took off 3 bases at V and 2 bases at J, with 5 bases between the two ends. Here the CDR3 DNA reads TGCGCCAGCAGCTCGGGTAACACTGAAGCTTTCTTT. Amino acid sequence: CASSSGNTEAFF. Combining the CDR3 with reference TRBV5-1 and TRBJ1-1 gives the whole variable domain KAGVTQTPRYLIKTRGQQVTLSCSPISGHRSVSWYQQTPGQGLQFLFEYFSETQRNKGNFPGRFSGRQFSNSRSEMNVSTLELGDSALYLCASSSGNTEAFFGQGTRLTVV.

Ten or more counts support this clone. Other DNA sequences in the same sample also yield this CDR3. The CDR3 here is CASSLAAGLTSSGDHEQYF. In DNA form, the CDR3 reads TGCGCCAGCAGCCTGGCTGCGGGACTTACTTCCAGCGGGGACCACGAGCAGTACTTC. This chain uses TRBV5-1 with TRBJ2-7; TRBD2 agrees at 7 bases. CDR1 and CDR2 (germline): SGHRS, YFSETQ. With V trimmed by 4 bases and J by 5 bases, 24 bases remained unmatched. The CDR3 is 19 residues long.

This clone was recorded many times. This chain links TRBV2 with TRBJ1-4, with a weak D call TRBD1 (5 bases). Trimming removed 3 bases from V and 4 bases from J, with 9 bases in between. Germline CDR1 and CDR2: SNHLY and FYNNEI. This CDR3 contains 14 residues. The CDR3 protein is CASSDVGDNEKLFF. CDR3 sequence (DNA): TGTGCCAGCAGTGATGTGGGGGATAATGAAAAACTGTTTTTT.

This clone has more than one count but fewer than ten. A read error may be the cause here, since a much bigger clone is one base away. This CDR3 reads CASSYLGANVPPFAQYF. The CDR3 bases are TGTGCCAGCAGTTACCTGGGGGCCAACGTCCCACCATTTGCGCAGTATTTT. The chain employs TRBV6-5 and TRBJ2-3, with D possibly TRBD1 on 6 matching bases. V lost 2 bases, J lost 10 bases, and 25 bases lay in between. This CDR3 is 17 amino acids long. Germline loops: CDR1 MNHEY, CDR2 SVGAGI.

This clone was recorded many times. The rearrangement uses TRBV28 and TRBJ1-2; 10 bases align to TRBD1. CDR3 length equals 16 residues. From germline, CDR1 is MDHEN and CDR2 SYDVKM. V shed 4 bases and J 8 bases; nucleotides not matched to a gene: 13. The CDR3 DNA is TGTGCCAGCAGTTCAACTCACCCGGGACAGGGGTCAGGCTACACCTTC. It specifies CASSSTHPGQGSGYTF.

This clone was found many times. V is TRBV19 and J is TRBJ1-5, with a tentative D call TRBD1 (6 bases). Between the trimmed V and J ends, which lost 8 bases and 0 bases, there was a span of 14 bases. From germline, CDR1 is LNHDA and CDR2 SQIVND (reference sequence). The length of the CDR3 is 15 residues. CDR3 nucleotides: TGTGCCAGTGCCGGACAGCAGTATAGCAATCAGCCCCAGCATTTT. Amino acids: CASAGQQYSNQPQHF.

This sequence joins TRBV9 and TRBJ2-1; possibly TRBD1 for D (7 bases). V was shortened by 4 bases and J by 4 bases, with 15 bases between the two germline ends. CDR3 length: 15 residues. Germline CDR1 and CDR2: SGDLS and YYNGEE. CDR3 nucleotides: TGTGCCAGCAGCCCCAGGGGGGACCTATACAATGAGCAGTTCTTC. Amino acid sequence: CASSPRGDLYNEQFF.

This clone has at least ten counts. The chain recombines TRBV19 with TRBJ2-2; 9 bases fit TRBD1. The germline CDR1 and CDR2 sequences are LNHDA and SQIVND (reference sequence). The CDR3 totals 16 residues. With 10 bases clipped from V and 3 bases from J, the junction kept 12 bases outside the gene matches. Here the CDR3 DNA reads TGTGCCACCCAACCCCCTGACAGGGGGGACACCGGGGAGCTGTTTTTT. Translation: CATQPPDRGDTGELFF.

The chain couples TRBV12-3 or TRBV12-4 to TRBJ2-7, with 7 bases that match TRBD1. The CDR3 has 14 amino acids. Unmatched junction bases numbered 2, after V lost 0 bases and J lost 3 bases. As DNA, the CDR3 is TGTGCCAGCAGTTTAGCGACAGGGATCTACGAGCAGTACTTC. It codes for CASSLATGIYEQYF.

This clone came up many times. The V gene is TRBV20-1, the J gene TRBJ1-6, with no clear D. The CDR3 is 12 residues long. The V gene lost 5 bases and the J gene lost 8 bases, with 10 bases spanning the gap. In germline, CDR1 is DFQATT, CDR2 SNEGSKA (reference sequence). In DNA form, the CDR3 reads TGCAGTGCTGGCAATGAAGATTCACCCCTCCACTTT. Translating gives CSAGNEDSPLHF.

This clone turned up a few times. Given a much more abundant clone one base away, this may be a read error. In the same sample, other DNA sequences code for this CDR3. The chain uses TRBV7-9 and TRBJ2-2; possible D gene TRBD1, 6 bases. The CDR3 runs to 15 residues. Germline V gene sequence: CDR1 SEHNR, CDR2 FQNEAQ (reference sequence). The CDR3 DNA reads TGTGCCAGCAGCGCGGCTACAGGGAACACCGGGGAGCTGTTCTTT. Protein: CASSAATGNTGELFF. The complete variable domain, with remaining parts taken from reference TRBV7-9 and TRBJ2-2, reads DTGVSQNPRHKITKRGQNVTFRCDPISEHNRLYWYRQTLGQGPEFLTYFQNEAQLEKSRLLSDRFSAERPKGSFSTLEIQRTEQGDSAMYLCASSAATGNTGELFFGEGSRLTVL.

For this clone: Other DNA sequences in the sample encode the same CDR3. The chain has TRBV14 and TRBJ2-6; D is unclear. CDR3 length: 14 residues. Germline CDR1 reads SGHDN; CDR2 reads FVKESK. Between the trimmed V and J ends, which lost 7 bases and 0 bases, there was a span of 7 bases. The CDR3 nucleotides are TGTGCCAGCAAGAAATACTCTGGGGCCAACGTCCTGACTTTC. It yields the protein CASKKYSGANVLTF.

In its sample, this clone was seen many times. A read error may be the cause here, since a much bigger clone is one base away. Other DNA sequences in the sample encode the same CDR3. V usage is TRBV7-2 and J usage is TRBJ2-3, with D perhaps TRBD2 (5 bases). The germline V gene has CDR1 SGHTA and CDR2 FQGNSA. The CDR3 totals 14 residues. CDR3 bases: TGTGCCAGCAGCTTAGACAGCGGCACGGATACGCAGTATTTT. Its protein is CASSLDSGTDTQYF.

In its sample, this clone was seen many times. CDR3 DNA sequence: TGCGCCAGCAGTGATTCAGTGAGCACAGATACGCAGTATTTT. It is translated as CASSDSVSTDTQYF. This chain joins TRBV10-1 and TRBJ2-3; no clear D. CDR3 size: 14 residues. V was trimmed by 3 bases and J by 0 bases, leaving 7 bases between them. Germline V gene data show CDR1 as WNHNN and CDR2 as SYGVQD (reference sequence).

This clone has a count of ten or more. The chain carries TRBV6-1 and TRBJ1-1; weak D call: TRBD1 (5 bases). The CDR3 runs to 15 residues. V dropped 4 bases and J dropped 4 bases, with 16 bases sitting between them. Per germline, CDR1 MNHNS and CDR2 SASEGT. CDR3 loop: CASSVAGTVGTEAFF. Written as DNA, the CDR3 is TGTGCCAGCAGTGTGGCAGGGACCGTGGGCACTGAAGCTTTCTTT.

V usage is TRBV18 and J usage is TRBJ2-3; 10 positions agree with TRBD2. There are 17 residues in the CDR3. Germline trimming cut 3 bases from V and 7 bases from J; bases unmatched to any gene: 13. Germline loops: CDR1 KGHSH, CDR2 LQKENI. The CDR3 DNA reads TGTGCCAGCTCACCCGACCTGCGTAGCGGGGGGCGAAATACGCAGTATTTT. Translated, it gives CASSPDLRSGGRNTQYF.

In its sample, this clone was seen many times. CDR3 nucleotides: TGTGCCAGCAGTGGACAGGTTTATCAGCCCCAGCATTTT. Its protein product is CASSGQVYQPQHF. The chain has TRBV6-1 and TRBJ1-5; D might be TRBD1 (6 bases). V gave up 4 bases and J gave up 5 bases, with 9 bases separating them. Per the germline V gene, CDR1 is MNHNS and CDR2 is SASEGT. The CDR3 length is 13 residues.

This clone occurred many times. The chain employs TRBV19 and TRBJ2-7; 7 bases match TRBD1. The CDR3 sequence is 17 residues long. Germline CDR1 is LNHDA and CDR2 is SQIVND (reference sequence). Germline trimming cut 6 bases from V and 5 bases from J; bases unmatched to any gene: 19. The CDR3 coding sequence is TGTGCCAGTAGCCGACGGACTTCCGAAGGGGGCACCCACGAGCAGTACTTC. Amino acid sequence: CASSRRTSEGGTHEQYF.

This clone has at least ten counts. This chain uses TRBV11-2 with TRBJ1-2; the D gene is possibly TRBD1 (6 bases). In germline, CDR1 is SGHAT, CDR2 FQNNGV. Trimming removed 4 bases at V and 0 bases at J, with 15 bases between. CDR3 length: 16 amino acids. CDR3 DNA: TGTGCCAGCAGCTACGACAGGTCCCACACTAACTATGGCTACACCTTC. It yields the protein CASSYDRSHTNYGYTF.

This clone was counted at least ten times. The V gene is TRBV27, the J gene TRBJ1-1, with D perhaps TRBD1 (5 bases). Germline loops: CDR1 MNHEY, CDR2 SMNVEV (reference sequence). The CDR3 runs 16 residues. V lost 6 bases to trimming and J lost 2 bases, with 19 bases between them. The CDR3 region has the DNA TGTGCCAGCAGAAACGGGGCAGGCGGGGGAAACACTGAAGCTTTCTTT. Its protein is CASRNGAGGGNTEAFF.

There are a few counts of this clone. A much larger clonotype is one base distant, so this may be a read error. The chain carries TRBV27 and TRBJ1-1, with 7 bases fitting TRBD1. The CDR3 is made up of 14 amino acids. With V trimmed by 7 bases and J by 5 bases, 10 bases remained unmatched. CDR1 and CDR2 (germline): MNHEY, SMNVEV (reference sequence). The CDR3 loop is CASIPDRALTEAFF. The CDR3 region has the DNA TGTGCCAGCATACCCGACAGGGCATTGACTGAAGCTTTCTTT.

In this sample, this clone turned up many times. This chain connects TRBV6-1 to TRBJ2-3; 8 bases line up with TRBD2. The V segment lost 2 bases and the J segment 2 bases; nucleotides outside the gene matches: 6. The CDR3 sequence is 16 residues long. The V gene's germline CDR1 is MNHNS and CDR2 SASEGT. Here the CDR3 reads CASSEFTSGYTDTQYF. The DNA of the CDR3 is TGTGCCAGCAGTGAATTCACTAGCGGATACACAGATACGCAGTATTTT.

This clone occurred many times. The chain has TRBV13 and TRBJ2-1; 7 positions match TRBD1. Germline V lookup: CDR1 PRHDT, CDR2 FYEKMQ (reference sequence). Trimming cost V 0 bases and J 9 bases; bases outside gene matches: 8. This CDR3 spans 15 amino acids. The DNA for the CDR3 is TGTGCCAGCAGCTTAGGTTCGACAGGGTATACTGAGCAGTTCTTC. Its protein is CASSLGSTGYTEQFF.

On this clone: At one end, the junction sequence differs from germline, possibly due to a read error. This chain uses TRBV20-1 with TRBJ2-2, with 7 positions matching TRBD2. CDR1 is DFQATT and CDR2 is SNEGSKA in the germline V gene (reference sequence). The CDR3 covers 15 residues. CDR3 DNA sequence: TGCAGTGCTAGATTCAGCGGGGTTGACACCGGGGAGCCGTTTTTT. Its protein product is CSARFSGVDTGEPFF.

This clone has a count of ten or more. The chain uses TRBV10-3 and TRBJ1-1; no clear D. The length of the CDR3 is 16 residues. Germline loops: CDR1 ENHRY, CDR2 SYGVKD. V was pared by 0 bases and J by 0 bases, with 11 bases between. The CDR3 spells CAISESPGPVNTEAFF. The CDR3, as DNA: TGTGCCATCAGTGAGTCTCCGGGCCCCGTGAACACTGAAGCTTTCTTT.

The V call is TRBV10-2, the J call TRBJ2-3, with D perhaps matching TRBD1 (7 bases). There are 15 residues in the CDR3. The V end lost 2 bases, the J end lost 3 bases, and 12 bases lay between the germline ends. The germline CDR1 and CDR2 sequences are WSHSY and SAAADI. CDR3 sequence reads: CASSEDRAGTDTQYF. The CDR3 DNA follows: TGCGCCAGCAGTGAGGACAGGGCGGGAACAGATACGCAGTATTTT.

Regarding this clone: A much larger clone sits a single nucleotide away, making a read error possible. The chain couples TRBV6-4 to TRBJ1-1; D is unclear. The germline V gene has CDR1 MRHNA and CDR2 SNTAGT. Trimming pared 3 bases from V and 9 bases from J, leaving 14 bases between. The CDR3 consists of 13 residues. CDR3 sequence: CASSEMAGAKAFF. CDR3 sequence (DNA): TGTGCCAGCAGTGAAATGGCCGGCGCCAAAGCTTTCTTT.